The next 11 T cell receptor beta chains were all read from a single sample in a study of cytomegalovirus exposure and HLA in healthy donors. Researchers ran the PCR with 60 Vbeta and 13 Jbeta primers. Produced via immunoSEQ multiplex PCR; TCRdb's table is partial and in-frame only. This table has about 160,000 clones, approximately 70% appearing once. The sample was PBMCs. The receptors come from a man aged 18 to 30 in good health and CMV-seropositive.

This clone has just a few counts. This chain connects TRBV5-4 to TRBJ2-1; 10 bases are a match to TRBD2. Trimming removed 6 bases from V and 2 bases from J; junction bases left unmatched: 8. The length of the CDR3 is 16 residues. From germline, CDR1 is SGHNT and CDR2 YYREEE (reference sequence). The CDR3 region has the DNA TGTGCCAGCACCAGCGGGGGGGCCTTCGCCTACAATGAGCAGTTCTTC. Its translation is CASTSGGAFAYNEQFF.

The chain combines TRBV11-3 with TRBJ1-1; D is possibly TRBD1 (6 bases). Trimming left V 5 bases short and J 2 bases short, with 15 bases between. The CDR3 consists of 15 residues. Germline V gene sequence: CDR1 SGHNT, CDR2 YENEEA. The CDR3 bases are TGTGCCAGCAGCATCCGGGGGGGGGCTAACACTGAAGCTTTCTTT. Its protein is CASSIRGGANTEAFF.

The chain has TRBV29-1 and TRBJ2-7; 9 bases line up with TRBD1. Germline V CDR1 and CDR2: SQVTM, ANQGSEA. The CDR3 runs 14 residues. V was pared by 6 bases and J by 5 bases, with 11 bases of the junction left unmatched. CDR3: CSVVIGTGSNEQYV. The DNA for the CDR3 is TGCAGCGTCGTCATTGGGACAGGGAGTAACGAGCAGTACGTC.

The gene calls are TRBV7-2 and TRBJ1-1; 10 bases agree with TRBD1. The CDR3 runs to 15 residues. CDR1 is SGHTA, CDR2 FQGNSA, per germline. V lost 1 base to trimming and J lost 6 bases; unmatched junction nucleotides: 5. The CDR3 sequence: CASSLVGQGWAEAFF. The CDR3 coding sequence is TGTGCCAGCAGCTTAGTGGGACAGGGGTGGGCTGAAGCTTTCTTT.

The chain combines TRBV19 with TRBJ1-1; 8 positions agree with TRBD1. The J segment lost 6 bases and the V segment lost 4 bases, leaving 13 bases of the junction unmatched. CDR1 is LNHDA, CDR2 SQIVND, per germline (reference sequence). The CDR3 covers 16 residues. The CDR3 region is CASSTETGVKIPEAFF. The CDR3 DNA reads as TGTGCCAGTAGTACGGAGACAGGGGTTAAGATACCTGAAGCTTTCTTT.

The chain employs TRBV7-3 and TRBJ2-3, with D uncertain. V gave up 4 bases and J gave up 5 bases, with 7 bases separating them. The CDR3 runs to 12 residues. Looked up from germline, CDR1 is SGHTA and CDR2 is FQGTGA. CDR3 nucleotide sequence: TGTGCCAGCAGCTCTCCCGGAGATACGCAGTATTTT. Translating gives CASSSPGDTQYF.

This clone was found once. The chain uses TRBV5-6 and TRBJ1-1, with D possibly TRBD1 on 5 matching bases. The CDR3 contains 16 residues. V dropped 2 bases and J dropped 3 bases, with 17 bases sitting between them. Looked up from germline, CDR1 is SGHDT and CDR2 is YYEEEE. Here the CDR3 reads CASSFAQLGGDTEAFF. CDR3 nucleotides: TGTGCCAGCAGCTTTGCCCAACTGGGGGGGGACACTGAAGCTTTCTTT.

V usage is TRBV7-2 and J usage is TRBJ1-4, with 8 bases that match TRBD1. The CDR3 is 14 residues long. Germline V lookup: CDR1 SGHTA, CDR2 FQGNSA. After removal of 1 base from V and 8 bases from J, the junction contained 3 bases not matched to a gene. The CDR3 region has the DNA TGTGCCAGCAGCTTAGGGACAGGGAAGGAAAAACTGTTTTTT. It is translated as CASSLGTGKEKLFF.

The J gene is TRBJ1-2, the V gene TRBV9, with 11 bases lining up with TRBD1. This CDR3 is built from 15 residues. The germline V gene encodes CDR1 SGDLS and CDR2 YYNGEE. The J segment lost 4 bases and the V segment lost 2 bases, leaving 4 bases of the junction unmatched. Here the CDR3 reads CASSVEGQGVYGYTF. For the CDR3, the DNA is TGTGCCAGCAGCGTGGAGGGACAGGGGGTCTATGGCTACACCTTC.

The table lists this clone with a few counts. The chain is built from TRBV30 and TRBJ2-1; TRBD2 matches at 10 bases. Trimming removed 1 base from V and 3 bases from J; junction bases left unmatched: 6. The CDR3 consists of 16 residues. Germline-derived CDR1 and CDR2 are GTSNPN and SVGIG (reference sequence). The CDR3, as DNA: TGTGCCTGGAGTGGAGAGAGCGGGAGGGACTACAATGAGCAGTTCTTC. This codes for CAWSGESGRDYNEQFF.

This clone was observed a few times. The V call is TRBV4-2, the J call TRBJ1-5; possible D gene TRBD1, 6 bases. CDR3 length equals 16 residues. Germline V gives CDR1 LGHNA, CDR2 YNFKEQ. V was shortened by 0 bases and J by 3 bases, with 12 bases between the two germline ends. Here the CDR3 DNA reads TGTGCCAGCAGCCAAGAAGTCGGGGGGCACAATCAGCCCCAGCATTTT. It is translated as CASSQEVGGHNQPQHF.